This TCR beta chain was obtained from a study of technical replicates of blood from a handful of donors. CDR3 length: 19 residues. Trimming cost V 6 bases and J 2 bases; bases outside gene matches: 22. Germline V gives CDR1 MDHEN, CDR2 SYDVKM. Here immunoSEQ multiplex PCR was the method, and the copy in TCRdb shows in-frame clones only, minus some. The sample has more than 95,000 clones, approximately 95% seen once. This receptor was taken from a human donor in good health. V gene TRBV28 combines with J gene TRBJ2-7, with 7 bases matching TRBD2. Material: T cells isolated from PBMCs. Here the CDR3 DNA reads TGTGCCAGCAGCGGGTCCAACCCCTACCCCGGACTAGGGGCCTACGAGCAGTACTTC. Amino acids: CASSGSNPYPGLGAYEQYF.